This passage covers 27 T cell receptor beta chains from one sample sequenced in a study of cytomegalovirus exposure and HLA in healthy donors. Amplification used 60 Vbeta primers and 13 Jbeta primers. TCRdb keeps only in-frame clones here, not all; method: immunoSEQ multiplex PCR. Of about 150,000 clones listed, around four fifths are singletons. Sequenced input: PBMCs. The receptors shown here come from a male donor in good health and CMV-seronegative.

The chain employs TRBV5-1 and TRBJ1-5; perhaps TRBD1 as D (5 bases). Deletions cut 4 bases from V and 6 bases from J, with 17 bases between. This CDR3 spans 15 amino acids. CDR1 and CDR2 from the germline V gene are SGHRS and YFSETQ. This CDR3 reads CASSPGTEGIQPQHF. The CDR3 DNA follows: TGCGCCAGCAGCCCCGGGACTGAAGGGATTCAGCCCCAGCATTTT.

This chain joins TRBV14 and TRBJ1-6; unclear D gene. The germline CDR1 and CDR2 sequences are SGHDN and FVKESK. The V and J ends lost 1 base and 13 bases respectively, with 11 bases between them. This CDR3 is 13 amino acids long. This CDR3 reads CASSQGHRDPLHF. DNA of the CDR3: TGTGCCAGCAGCCAAGGACACCGAGACCCCCTCCACTTT.

V gene TRBV28 combines with J gene TRBJ2-3; 9 bases align to TRBD2. Trimming took 6 bases from V and 7 from J; bases not matched to a gene: 5. The CDR3 runs 13 residues. Germline CDR1 reads MDHEN; CDR2 reads SYDVKM. This CDR3 reads CASRTGLAYTQYF. In nucleotides, the CDR3 is TGTGCCAGCAGGACGGGACTAGCATATACGCAGTATTTT.

CDR3 nucleotide sequence: TGTGCCAGCAGCGTAGGGACTAGCGGGGGCAACGAGCAGTACTTC. It translates to CASSVGTSGGNEQYF. The genes are TRBV9 and TRBJ2-5; 13 nucleotides agree with TRBD2. The J call could be wrong; TRBJ2-7 is a better fit for the DNA end. The CDR3 sequence is 15 residues long. In germline, CDR1 is SGDLS, CDR2 YYNGEE.

The chain couples TRBV27 to TRBJ2-7; tentative D call: TRBD2 (6 bases). Germline V gives CDR1 MNHEY, CDR2 SMNVEV (reference sequence). Trimming removed 6 bases from V and 3 bases from J, with 18 bases in between. The CDR3 is 15 amino acids. The CDR3 sequence is CASSPEGRFYYEQYF. Written as DNA, the CDR3 is TGTGCCAGCAGCCCCGAAGGGAGGTTCTACTACGAGCAGTACTTC.

The gene calls are TRBV9 and TRBJ1-1; tentative D call: TRBD1 (6 bases). The CDR3 extends over 12 amino acids. Trimming removed 3 bases from V and 8 bases from J, with 11 bases in between. CDR1 is SGDLS, CDR2 YYNGEE, per germline. CDR3 region: CASSGGGAEAFF. CDR3 nucleotide sequence: TGTGCCAGCAGCGGAGGGGGGGCGGAAGCTTTCTTT.

This chain joins TRBV7-3 and TRBJ1-1, with 7 bases matching TRBD1. Per germline, CDR1 SGHTA and CDR2 FQGTGA. Unmatched junction bases numbered 10, after V lost 4 bases and J lost 8 bases. The CDR3 extends over 14 amino acids. In DNA, the CDR3 is TGTGCCAGCAGCTCCTCCCCCGGGACAGAAGAAGCTTTCTTT. It is translated as CASSSSPGTEEAFF.

V gene TRBV29-1 combines with J gene TRBJ1-1, with a weak D call TRBD1 (5 bases). The germline V and J ends were trimmed by 7 bases and 5 bases, with 11 bases remaining between them. The CDR3 has 11 residues. Germline V CDR1 and CDR2: SQVTM, ANQGSEA. The CDR3 sequence: CSGGTTTEAFF. The CDR3, as DNA: TGCAGCGGGGGCACGACGACTGAAGCTTTCTTT.

The chain uses TRBV7-9 and TRBJ2-5; 8 bases are shared with TRBD1. Germline V CDR1 and CDR2: SEHNR, FQNEAQ (reference sequence). The CDR3 is made up of 15 amino acids. J lost 5 bases, V lost 6 bases, and 11 bases had no gene match. The CDR3 region is CASRQDREGWETQYF. The CDR3 DNA follows: TGTGCCAGCAGACAGGACAGGGAAGGATGGGAGACCCAGTACTTC.

V usage is TRBV5-1 and J usage is TRBJ1-2; tentatively, D is TRBD1 (5 bases). CDR3 length equals 13 residues. Per germline, CDR1 SGHRS and CDR2 YFSETQ. Trimming cost V 6 bases and J 3 bases, with 12 bases left between them. In nucleotides, the CDR3 is TGCGCCAGCAACGGGGGTGAGGACTATGGCTACACCTTC. Encoded protein: CASNGGEDYGYTF.

The chain joins TRBV6-5 to TRBJ2-1; tentative D call: TRBD2 (5 bases). The CDR3 runs 15 residues. V gave up 6 bases and J gave up 0 bases, with 12 bases separating them. Germline assignment: CDR1 MNHEY and CDR2 SVGAGI. The CDR3 DNA follows: TGTGCCAGCAGCCCGGGATCCCGCTCCTACAATGAGCAGTTCTTC. Translated: CASSPGSRSYNEQFF.

J is TRBJ2-5 and V is TRBV4-2; possible D gene TRBD2, 6 bases. Germline V lookup: CDR1 LGHNA, CDR2 YNFKEQ. This CDR3 is built from 16 residues. V lost 5 bases, J lost 1 base, and 17 bases lay in between. DNA of the CDR3: TGTGCCAGCAGCGACGGGGACTTAAAAATCCAAGAGACCCAGTACTTC. It is translated as CASSDGDLKIQETQYF.

This chain joins TRBV5-5 and TRBJ2-7; 10 bases agree with TRBD1. Looked up from germline, CDR1 is SGHKS and CDR2 is YYEKEE (reference sequence). The CDR3 spans 16 residues. V shed 0 bases, J shed 3 bases, and the junction held 6 bases outside the gene matches. Here the CDR3 reads CASSLAGTGDVYEQYF. The CDR3 bases are TGTGCCAGCAGCTTGGCCGGGACAGGGGACGTCTACGAGCAGTACTTC.

J is TRBJ2-1 and V is TRBV6-5; 7 bases align to TRBD2. V lost 5 bases to trimming and J lost 3 bases; unmatched junction nucleotides: 7. Germline V lookup: CDR1 MNHEY, CDR2 SVGAGI. The CDR3 consists of 15 residues. This chain's CDR3 is CASSPSSGDYNEQFF. DNA of the CDR3: TGTGCCAGCAGTCCCTCGAGCGGGGACTACAATGAGCAGTTCTTC.

The rearrangement links TRBV18 to TRBJ1-1; a possible D gene is TRBD1 (6 bases). The CDR3 spans 16 residues. Trimming took 3 bases from V and 0 from J, leaving 14 bases between them. In germline, CDR1 is KGHSH, CDR2 LQKENI. CDR3 in amino acids: CASSPRGGAVNTEAFF. The CDR3 DNA is TGTGCCAGCTCACCCCGGGGGGGCGCAGTGAACACTGAAGCTTTCTTT.

This sequence joins TRBV4-3 and TRBJ2-6, with 15 nucleotides matching TRBD2. The CDR3 length is 18 residues. The V gene's germline CDR1 is LGHNA and CDR2 YSLEER. Germline trimming cut 4 bases from V and 3 bases from J; bases unmatched to any gene: 4. The CDR3 spells CASSRGLAGGFGANVLTF. DNA for the CDR3: TGCGCCAGCAGCCGGGGACTAGCGGGAGGATTTGGGGCCAACGTCCTGACTTTC.

This chain joins TRBV6-5 and TRBJ2-7, with TRBD2 identical over 8 bases. The V gene end was trimmed by 8 bases and the J gene end by 3 bases; junction bases not matched to a gene: 9. CDR3 size: 14 residues. The germline gives CDR1 MNHEY, CDR2 SVGAGI. The CDR3, as DNA: TGTGCCAGCCGGGGGGGGAGGGGGTTCTACGAGCAGTACTTC. This translates into CASRGGRGFYEQYF.

The genes are TRBV5-6 and TRBJ1-2; 7 positions match TRBD1. The CDR3 has 19 amino acids. CDR1 and CDR2 (germline): SGHDT, YYEEEE. V trimming: 4 bases; J trimming: 0 bases; junction bases outside the gene matches: 18. CDR3 loop: CASSLTRIRDSNPNYGYTF. CDR3 nucleotide sequence: TGTGCCAGCAGCCTGACGCGAATCCGGGACAGCAATCCTAACTATGGCTACACCTTC.

Here the CDR3 reads CASSLDRVNTEAFF. The CDR3, as DNA: TGTGCCAGCAGCTTGGACAGGGTGAACACTGAAGCTTTCTTT. The chain links TRBV5-6 to TRBJ1-1; tentative D call: TRBD1 (6 bases). CDR1 is SGHDT, CDR2 YYEEEE, per germline. With 0 bases removed from V and 0 bases from J, the gap between germline ends came to 6 bases. The CDR3 contains 14 residues. The whole variable domain, filled in from reference TRBV5-6 and TRBJ1-1, reads DAGVTQSPTHLIKTRGQQVTLRCSPKSGHDTVSWYQQALGQGPQFIFQYYEEEERQRGNFPDRFSGHQFPNYSSELNVNALLLGDSALYLCASSLDRVNTEAFFGQGTRLTVV.

The chain links TRBV6-6 to TRBJ1-4; D unresolved. Germline CDR1 MNHNY, CDR2 SVGAGI (reference sequence). This CDR3 is 11 amino acids long. Trimming left V 6 bases short and J 4 bases short, with 3 bases between. CDR3 loop: CASRRNEKLFF. CDR3 bases: TGTGCCAGCAGGCGTAATGAAAAACTGTTTTTT.

This chain joins TRBV29-1 and TRBJ1-1, with no clear D. CDR3 length: 15 residues. V shed 0 bases and J shed 4 bases, with 15 bases lying between them. Germline loops: CDR1 SQVTM, CDR2 ANQGSEA. The CDR3 sequence: CSVEETRDRSTEAFF. CDR3 DNA sequence: TGCAGCGTTGAAGAGACACGGGATAGGAGCACTGAAGCTTTCTTT.

As regards this clone: One junction end disagrees with the germline gene, perhaps due to a read error. The rearrangement links TRBV7-9 to TRBJ2-7; D uncertain. From germline, CDR1 is SEHNR and CDR2 FQNEAQ (reference sequence). The CDR3 is made up of 12 amino acids. The CDR3 loop reads CSSSPGGREQYF. CDR3 nucleotides: TGTTCCAGCAGCCCAGGTGGCAGGGAGCAGTACTTC.

V usage is TRBV15 and J usage is TRBJ2-7, with 8 positions matching TRBD1. The J segment lost 6 bases and the V segment lost 4 bases, leaving 5 bases of the junction unmatched. The V gene's germline CDR1 is LNHNV and CDR2 YYDKDF (reference sequence). The CDR3 loop spans 13 amino acids. The CDR3 loop is CATSTRGRREQYF. The DNA for the CDR3 is TGTGCCACCAGCACCAGGGGGCGGCGCGAGCAGTACTTC.

This clone has a single count. The rearrangement links TRBV7-3 to TRBJ2-5, with TRBD1 as a possible D gene (6 bases). This CDR3 spans 14 amino acids. V lost 5 bases and J lost 7, with 17 bases in between. The germline V gene encodes CDR1 SGHTA and CDR2 FQGTGA. The CDR3 spells CASSTQAGDGTQYF. CDR3 nucleotides: TGTGCCAGCAGCACCCAGGCAGGGGATGGGACCCAGTACTTC.

The rearrangement uses TRBV9 and TRBJ2-1, with 8 bases lining up with TRBD2. The CDR3 contains 16 residues. Germline CDR1 is SGDLS and CDR2 is YYNGEE. Losses at the gene ends were 3 bases for V and 0 bases for J; bases not matched to a gene: 5. The CDR3 loop reads CASSGSGKSSYNEQFF. CDR3 sequence (DNA): TGTGCCAGCAGCGGTAGCGGGAAAAGCTCCTACAATGAGCAGTTCTTC. The full variable domain, in which reference TRBV9 and TRBJ2-1 provide the parts outside the CDR3, is DSGVTQTPKHLITATGQRVTLRCSPRSGDLSVYWYQQSLDQGLQFLIQYYNGEERAKGNILERFSAQQFPDLHSELNLSSLELGDSALYFCASSGSGKSSYNEQFFGPGTRLTVL.

The genes are TRBV11-3 and TRBJ2-2; 8 nucleotides align to TRBD1. V gave up 5 bases and J gave up 6 bases; unmatched junction bases: 5. This CDR3 has 14 residues. From germline, CDR1 is SGHNT and CDR2 YENEEA. The CDR3 reads CASSTGQGAGELFF. In DNA form, the CDR3 reads TGTGCCAGCAGCACTGGACAGGGCGCCGGGGAGCTGTTTTTT.

The V and J genes are TRBV7-9 and TRBJ1-1; D is uncertain. Trimming removed 7 bases at V and 4 bases at J, with 10 bases between. The CDR3 runs 12 residues. The germline CDR1 and CDR2 sequences are SEHNR and FQNEAQ (reference sequence). CDR3 coding DNA: TGTGCCAGCATTCAAGGGAGCACTGAAGCTTTCTTT. This translates into CASIQGSTEAFF.